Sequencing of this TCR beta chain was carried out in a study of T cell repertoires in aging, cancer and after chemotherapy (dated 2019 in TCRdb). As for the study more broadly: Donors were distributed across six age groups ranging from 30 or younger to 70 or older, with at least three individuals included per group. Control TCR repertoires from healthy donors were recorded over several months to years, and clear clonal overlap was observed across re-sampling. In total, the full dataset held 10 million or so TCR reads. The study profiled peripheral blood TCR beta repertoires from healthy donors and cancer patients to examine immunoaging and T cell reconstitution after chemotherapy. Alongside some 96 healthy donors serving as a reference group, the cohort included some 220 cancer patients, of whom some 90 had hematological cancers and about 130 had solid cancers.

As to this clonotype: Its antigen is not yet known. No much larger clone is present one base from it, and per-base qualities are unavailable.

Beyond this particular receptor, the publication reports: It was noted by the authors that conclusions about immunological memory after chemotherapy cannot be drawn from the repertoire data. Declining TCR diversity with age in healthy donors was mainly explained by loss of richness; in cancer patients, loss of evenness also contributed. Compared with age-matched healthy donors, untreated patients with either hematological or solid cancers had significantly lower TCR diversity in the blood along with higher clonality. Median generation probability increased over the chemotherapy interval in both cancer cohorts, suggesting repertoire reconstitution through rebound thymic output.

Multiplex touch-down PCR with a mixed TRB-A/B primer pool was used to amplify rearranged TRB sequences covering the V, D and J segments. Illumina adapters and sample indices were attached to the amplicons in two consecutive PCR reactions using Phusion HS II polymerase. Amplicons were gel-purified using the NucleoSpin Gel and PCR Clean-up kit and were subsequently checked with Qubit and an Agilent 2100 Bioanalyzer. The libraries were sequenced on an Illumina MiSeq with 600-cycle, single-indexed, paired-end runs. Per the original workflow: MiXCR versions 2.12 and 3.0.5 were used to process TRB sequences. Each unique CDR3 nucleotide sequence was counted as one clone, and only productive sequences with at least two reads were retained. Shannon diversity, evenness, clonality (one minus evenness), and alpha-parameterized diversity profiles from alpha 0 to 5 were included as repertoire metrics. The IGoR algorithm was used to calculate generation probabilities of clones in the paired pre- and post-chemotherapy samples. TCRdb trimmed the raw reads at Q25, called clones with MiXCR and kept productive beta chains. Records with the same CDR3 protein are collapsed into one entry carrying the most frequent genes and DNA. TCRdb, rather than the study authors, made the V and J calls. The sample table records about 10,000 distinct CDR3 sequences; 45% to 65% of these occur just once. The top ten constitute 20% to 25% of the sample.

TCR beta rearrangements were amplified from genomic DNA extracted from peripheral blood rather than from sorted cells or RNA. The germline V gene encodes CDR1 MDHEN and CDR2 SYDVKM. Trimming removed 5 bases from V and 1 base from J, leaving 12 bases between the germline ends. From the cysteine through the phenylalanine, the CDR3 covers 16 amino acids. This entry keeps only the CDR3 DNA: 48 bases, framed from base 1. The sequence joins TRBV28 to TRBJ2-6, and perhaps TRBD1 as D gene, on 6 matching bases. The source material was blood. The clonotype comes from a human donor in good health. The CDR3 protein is CASSPLRGSGANVLTF. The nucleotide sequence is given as TGTGCCAGCAGTCCTCTCAGGGGATCTGGGGCCAACGTCCTGACTTTC. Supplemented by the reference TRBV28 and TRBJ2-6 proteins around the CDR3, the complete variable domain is DVKVTQSSRYLVKRTGEKVFLECVQDMDHENMFWYRQDPGLGLRLIYFSYDVKMKEKGDIPEGYSVSREKKERFSLILESASTNQTSMYLCASSPLRGSGANVLTFGAGSRLTVL.